This TCR beta chain was recovered during a study of regulatory T cells in long-lasting Graves disease. Regarding the study as a whole: Persistent Graves' patients had lower TCR diversity than newly diagnosed ones.

Arm-PCR with iRepertoire HTBI primers amplified the CDR3 regions for these TCR beta libraries. TCRdb passed the multiplex PCR reads through MiXCR, listing each CDR3 protein once. The data show 600,000 to 650,000 distinct CDR3 sequences, about 16% seen once. On this clonotype: Its specificity is not known.

Stated time point: newly diagnosed GD, antithyroid drugs for less than 3 months. Generation of the TCR library employed RNA extracted from PBMCs. Trimming removed 10 bases at V and 1 base at J, with 15 bases between. The CDR3 length is 14 residues. Germline CDR1 LNHDA, CDR2 SQIVND (reference sequence). These same data were also listed under a study on T cells in Graves' hyperthyroidism and ophthalmopathy. That investigation notes: Clinical symptoms, serum thyroxine, TRAb, thyroid ultrasound and orbital computed tomography informed diagnoses. The TCR CDR3 was amplified in a first-round RT-PCR using the HTBI primer set.

V usage is TRBV19 and J usage is TRBJ2-3; the D gene is possibly TRBD1 (6 bases). The TCR sequence derives from a woman aged 25 to 45 with Graves disease. Sample: peripheral blood mononuclear cells (PBMCs), taken at new diagnosis, from a patient treated with antithyroid drugs. The CDR3: CATKRDTGTDTQYF. CDR3 nucleotide sequence: TGTGCCACGAAAAGGGACACGGGCACAGATACGCAGTATTTT.